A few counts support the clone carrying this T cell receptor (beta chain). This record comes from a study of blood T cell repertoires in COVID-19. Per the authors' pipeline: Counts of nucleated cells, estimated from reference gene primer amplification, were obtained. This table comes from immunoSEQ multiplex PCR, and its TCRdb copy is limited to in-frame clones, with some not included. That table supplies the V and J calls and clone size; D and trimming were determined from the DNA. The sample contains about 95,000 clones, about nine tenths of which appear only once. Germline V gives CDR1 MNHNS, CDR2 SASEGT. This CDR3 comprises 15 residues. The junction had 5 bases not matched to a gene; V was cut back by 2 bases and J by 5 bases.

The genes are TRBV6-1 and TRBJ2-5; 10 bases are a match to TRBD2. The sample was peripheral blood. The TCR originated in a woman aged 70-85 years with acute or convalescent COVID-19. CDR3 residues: CASSESGGAYETQYF. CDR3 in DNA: TGTGCCAGCAGTGAAAGCGGGGGGGCCTATGAGACCCAGTACTTC.